Listed here are 3 T cell receptor beta chains from one sample, sequenced in a study of early T cells in non-severe SARS-CoV-2 infection. MiXCR, run by TCRdb on the 5' RACE reads, gives a single entry per CDR3 protein. The sample holds 55,000 to 65,000 distinct CDR3 sequences; about 10% are singletons and the top ten take 6.5%. The specimen sequenced was whole blood. The origin of the receptors is an adult who was a healthcare worker with PCR-confirmed SARS-CoV-2 infection or an uninfected control (not recorded which).

This clonotype was seen repeatedly, ten times or more. The chain carries TRBV27 and TRBJ2-7; D is unclear. There are 12 residues in the CDR3. Germline V gives CDR1 MNHEY, CDR2 SMNVEV (reference sequence). Trimming stripped 5 bases from V and 0 bases from J, with 5 bases between. CDR3 DNA sequence: TGTGCCAGCAGTCCGAGCTCCTACGAGCAGTACTTC. Protein product: CASSPSSYEQYF.

In its sample, this clonotype was seen a few times. The chain joins TRBV5-1 to TRBJ2-6; D may be TRBD2 (6 bases). V lost 1 base to trimming and J lost 4 bases, with 9 bases between them. CDR1 is SGHRS and CDR2 is YFSETQ in the germline V gene. The CDR3 extends over 15 amino acids. The CDR3 reads CASSLTSSGANVLTF. In nucleotides, the CDR3 is TGCGCCAGCAGCTTGACTAGCTCCGGGGCCAACGTCCTGACTTTC.

This clonotype was detected ten times or more. The CDR3 loop reads CASSQESPRGRTSSYNEQFF. DNA of the CDR3: TGTGCCAGCAGCCAAGAGAGTCCCCGTGGACGAACGAGCTCCTACAATGAGCAGTTCTTC. This chain joins TRBV4-2 and TRBJ2-1; the D is unclear. The CDR3 spans 20 residues. V was cut by 0 bases and J by 0 bases, with 21 bases left in between. Germline-derived CDR1 and CDR2 are LGHNA and YNFKEQ.